This entry lists 19 T cell receptor beta chains sequenced from one sample in a study of vaccination and CD4 T cells after COVID-19. The treatment was: roughly 10-day PBMC culture with coronavirus spike peptide pools or control peptides (ViraFEST assay). The Oncomine TCR Beta short-read assay was applied to DNA of cultured CD4+ T cells. TCRdb reprocessed the PCR reads via MiXCR and lists one record per CDR3 protein. This sample has approximately 7,600 distinct CDR3 sequences, with roughly 80% found just once. The antigens for these receptors are not known. Sequencing was carried out using CD4+ T cells from blood, cultured in vitro. Every receptor here comes from a human donor who had recovered from COVID-19.

The chain couples TRBV19 to TRBJ1-4; possibly TRBD1 for D (5 bases). This CDR3 contains 16 residues. V was cut by 8 bases and J by 9 bases, with 25 bases left in between. Germline V lookup: CDR1 LNHDA, CDR2 SQIVND (reference sequence). This chain's CDR3 is CASCTSSREPRQKLFF. DNA of the CDR3: TGTGCCAGTTGTACGAGTAGCAGGGAACCGCGACAAAAACTGTTTTTT.

This sequence joins TRBV29-1 and TRBJ2-2, with D tentatively TRBD1 (6 bases). CDR1 is SQVTM, CDR2 ANQGSEA, per germline. The V gene lost 7 bases and the J gene lost 5 bases, with 14 bases spanning the gap. This CDR3 comprises 13 residues. The CDR3 loop is CSAPGQTTGELFF. DNA for the CDR3: TGCAGCGCCCCCGGACAGACTACCGGGGAGCTGTTTTTT.

The chain links TRBV11-1 to TRBJ2-2; D is uncertain. CDR3 size: 14 residues. Germline V gives CDR1 SGHAT, CDR2 FQDESV (reference sequence). V was clipped by 5 bases and J by 6 bases, with 13 bases between them. DNA for the CDR3: TGTGCCAGCAGCCCCCCGGTCCTACCCGGGGAGCTGTTTTTT. Its translation is CASSPPVLPGELFF.

The chain carries TRBV6-1 and TRBJ1-5; tentatively, D is TRBD1 (6 bases). The germline V gene encodes CDR1 MNHNS and CDR2 SASEGT. This CDR3 contains 14 residues. Trimming shortened V by 7 bases and J by 9 bases, and 19 bases separated the two germline ends. As DNA, the CDR3 is TGTGCCAGCACGCGGGAACAGGGTGGTACGCCCCAGCATTTT. Residues: CASTREQGGTPQHF.

V usage is TRBV7-2 and J usage is TRBJ1-5; D is unclear. The CDR3 length is 15 residues. The germline V and J ends were trimmed by 5 bases and 0 bases, with 11 bases remaining between them. Germline lookup yields CDR1 SGHTA and CDR2 FQGNSA. As DNA, the CDR3 is TGTGCCAGCAGCCAAAAGTGGGGTAGCAATCAGCCCCAGCATTTT. Its protein product is CASSQKWGSNQPQHF.

CDR3 nucleotides: TGCGCCAGCAGTCAACCGGAGGGGGGACAGGCCTCCTACGAGCAGTACTTC. Translating gives CASSQPEGGQASYEQYF. This chain joins TRBV23-1 and TRBJ2-7; 8 bases fit TRBD1. TRBV23-1 is flagged as an ORF with uncertain function. Trimming removed 2 bases from V and 0 bases from J; junction bases left unmatched: 9. The CDR3 loop spans 17 amino acids.

The V gene is TRBV6-1, the J gene TRBJ1-5, with D possibly matching TRBD1 (6 bases). Germline V gene sequence: CDR1 MNHNS, CDR2 SASEGT. There are 14 residues in the CDR3. The V end lost 6 bases, the J end lost 2 bases, and 11 bases lay between the germline ends. CDR3 in DNA: TGTGCCAGCAGCACCCGACAGGGCAATCAGCCCCAGCATTTT. Its protein is CASSTRQGNQPQHF.

This chain connects TRBV7-3 to TRBJ2-3, with a weak D call TRBD2 (5 bases). The CDR3 is made up of 14 amino acids. V dropped 1 base and J dropped 4 bases, with 9 bases sitting between them. CDR1 is SGHTA, CDR2 FQGTGA, per germline. The CDR3 sequence: CASSLRDGADTQYF. The DNA for the CDR3 is TGTGCCAGCAGCTTAAGAGACGGGGCAGATACGCAGTATTTT.

CDR3 coding DNA: TGTGCCAGCAGCTTACGGAGCAAGCCCGGGACAGGGGGCGACGAGCAGTACTTC. Translation: CASSLRSKPGTGGDEQYF. The chain joins TRBV7-9 to TRBJ2-7, with TRBD1 identical over 12 bases. V lost 2 bases and J lost 5; bases outside the gene matches: 13. This CDR3 has 18 residues. Per germline, CDR1 SEHNR and CDR2 FQNEAQ (reference sequence).

In its sample, this clonotype ranks as medium-sized. The V and J genes are TRBV27 and TRBJ1-5; the match to TRBD1 covers 7 bases. There are 15 residues in the CDR3. Per the germline V gene, CDR1 is MNHEY and CDR2 is SMNVEV (reference sequence). J gave up 1 base and V 3 bases, and 3 bases lay outside the gene matches. This chain's CDR3 is CASSFQQGSNQPQHF. CDR3 DNA: TGTGCCAGCAGTTTTCAACAGGGGAGCAATCAGCCCCAGCATTTT.

The chain uses TRBV7-8 and TRBJ2-6; TRBD1 aligns across 12 bases. The germline CDR1 and CDR2 sequences are SGHVS and FQNEAQ. Trimming at V came to 4 bases and at J to 4 bases, leaving 5 bases not matched to a gene. The CDR3 runs to 17 residues. CDR3 nucleotides: TGTGCCAGCAGCTCCCCGGGACAGGGGGCCGGGGCCAACGTCCTGACTTTC. It encodes CASSSPGQGAGANVLTF.

J is TRBJ1-2 and V is TRBV27; unclear D gene. Germline assignment: CDR1 MNHEY and CDR2 SMNVEV (reference sequence). The ends were cut back, 1 base at V and 2 bases at J, with 14 bases in the middle. This CDR3 region has 16 residues. CDR3 protein: CASSLFRVASNYGYTF. In DNA form, the CDR3 reads TGTGCCAGCAGTTTATTCCGCGTCGCCAGCAACTATGGCTACACCTTC.

The table lists this clonotype with a few counts. The V gene is TRBV27, the J gene TRBJ2-1; D is undetermined. Trimming took 3 bases from V and 4 from J, leaving 7 bases between them. Germline V lookup: CDR1 MNHEY, CDR2 SMNVEV (reference sequence). The CDR3 runs 13 residues. The CDR3 loop reads CASSFRVYNEQFF. The DNA for the CDR3 is TGTGCCAGCAGTTTCCGAGTTTACAATGAGCAGTTCTTC.

The chain is built from TRBV20-1 and TRBJ1-5, with D unresolved. Germline V gene sequence: CDR1 DFQATT, CDR2 SNEGSKA (reference sequence). There are 14 residues in the CDR3. Trimming took off 4 bases at V and 1 base at J, with 11 bases between the two ends. The CDR3 here is CSATRGPSNQPQHF. CDR3 DNA sequence: TGCAGTGCTACTCGAGGGCCCAGCAATCAGCCCCAGCATTTT.

The rearrangement joins TRBV6-5 to TRBJ2-7; no firm D call. The CDR3 is 15 amino acids. Germline assignment: CDR1 MNHEY and CDR2 SVGAGI. Trimming removed 0 bases at V and 4 bases at J, with 13 bases between. The CDR3 protein is CASSYSLRHLYEQYF. The CDR3 bases are TGTGCCAGCAGTTACTCGTTGAGACACCTTTACGAGCAGTACTTC.

V and J are TRBV27 and TRBJ2-4; D not resolved. Per germline, CDR1 MNHEY and CDR2 SMNVEV (reference sequence). There are 16 residues in the CDR3. Deletions cut 4 bases from V and 7 bases from J, with 20 bases between. This CDR3 reads CASSSPFRQIGNIQYF. Here the CDR3 DNA reads TGTGCCAGCAGTTCCCCGTTCCGACAAATCGGGAACATTCAGTACTTC.

CDR3 sequence (DNA): TGTGCCAGCAGTCCACGGAGGGCTGGGGCCAACGTCCTGACTTTC. Protein product: CASSPRRAGANVLTF. The V call is TRBV7-6, the J call TRBJ2-6, with D possibly being TRBD2 (6 bases). Trimming cost V 6 bases and J 2 bases, with 11 bases left between them. Germline V gives CDR1 SGHVS, CDR2 FNYEAQ. The CDR3 is 15 residues long.

The chain recombines TRBV6-5 with TRBJ2-1; D is unresolved. Trimming cost V 0 bases and J 0 bases, with 12 bases left between them. This CDR3 has 17 amino acids. Germline V gives CDR1 MNHEY, CDR2 SVGAGI. Written as DNA, the CDR3 is TGTGCCAGCAGTTACTCGAATCTTCCTTACTCCTACAATGAGCAGTTCTTC. The encoded protein is CASSYSNLPYSYNEQFF.

This sequence joins TRBV28 and TRBJ1-2; no firm D call. V dropped 6 bases and J dropped 7 bases, with 12 bases sitting between them. Germline CDR1 and CDR2: MDHEN and SYDVKM. This CDR3 contains 12 residues. CDR3 sequence (DNA): TGTGCCAGCAGGGTGACAATCCTTGGCTACACCTTC. Translation gives CASRVTILGYTF.